What follows are 13 T cell receptor beta chains derived from one specimen sequenced in a study of blood T cell repertoires in COVID-19. This table comes from immunoSEQ multiplex PCR, and its TCRdb copy is limited to in-frame clones, with some not included. The sample yields about 380,000 clones, approximately 87% seen once. The source material was PBMCs or T cells enriched from blood (not recorded which). The receptors originated from a young man who had recovered from COVID-19.

The chain uses TRBV30 and TRBJ2-1, with 9 nucleotides matching TRBD1. The V and J ends lost 5 bases and 7 bases, in that order; junction bases with no gene match: 0. The germline gives CDR1 GTSNPN, CDR2 SVGIG (reference sequence). This CDR3 comprises 11 residues. Here the CDR3 DNA reads TGTGCCTGGGGGACAGGGAATGAGCAGTTCTTC. Translating it yields CAWGTGNEQFF.

The chain couples TRBV25-1 to TRBJ1-2; TRBD1 matches 7 bases. CDR3 length: 15 residues. Germline CDR1 MGHDK, CDR2 SYGVNS. With 4 bases clipped from V and 4 bases from J, the junction kept 9 bases outside the gene matches. CDR3 DNA sequence: TGTGCCAGCAGTGGGCCCAAGACAGGGCTCTATGGCTACACCTTC. Protein: CASSGPKTGLYGYTF.

The chain recombines TRBV27 with TRBJ2-2; weak D call: TRBD1 (7 bases). The germline V gene has CDR1 MNHEY and CDR2 SMNVEV (reference sequence). V shed 5 bases and J shed 4 bases, with 14 bases lying between them. The length of the CDR3 is 15 residues. The CDR3 loop reads CASSPRQGGTGELFF. In DNA, the CDR3 is TGTGCCAGCAGTCCGAGACAGGGAGGCACCGGGGAGCTGTTTTTT.

CDR3 DNA: TGTGCCAGCAGTTACTCGGCTGGGACTAGCACAGATACGCAGTATTTT. It yields the protein CASSYSAGTSTDTQYF. This chain uses TRBV6-5 with TRBJ2-3, with a tentative D call TRBD2 (6 bases). Germline loops: CDR1 MNHEY, CDR2 SVGAGI. V was shortened by 0 bases and J by 0 bases, with 10 bases between the two germline ends. CDR3 length: 16 residues.

The chain is built from TRBV10-3 and TRBJ1-5, with TRBD1 as a possible D gene (6 bases). In germline, CDR1 is ENHRY, CDR2 SYGVKD. Trimming pared 0 bases from V and 3 bases from J, leaving 12 bases between. The CDR3 length is 16 residues. In DNA, the CDR3 is TGTGCCATCAGTGAGTCGCGGGGGGCGGTCAATCAGCCCCAGCATTTT. Protein sequence: CAISESRGAVNQPQHF.

V usage is TRBV4-3 and J usage is TRBJ1-4; no clear D gene. This CDR3 is built from 16 residues. V dropped 0 bases and J dropped 4 bases, with 12 bases sitting between them. The V gene's germline CDR1 is LGHNA and CDR2 YSLEER. The CDR3 nucleotides are TGCGCCAGCAGCCAAGATATGAGTTACGGTAATGAAAAACTGTTTTTT. Residues: CASSQDMSYGNEKLFF.

The rearrangement links TRBV6-2 or TRBV6-3 to TRBJ2-7, with D perhaps matching TRBD1 (6 bases). The CDR3 has 17 residues. The germline V gene has CDR1 MNHEY and CDR2 SVGEGT. Between the trimmed V and J ends, which lost 2 bases and 1 base, there was a span of 18 bases. The CDR3 DNA follows: TGTGCCAGCAGTTACCCAGGGGTCGACAAAGGGTCCTACGAGCAGTACTTC. This translates into CASSYPGVDKGSYEQYF.

V usage is TRBV30 and J usage is TRBJ1-6; 7 bases align to TRBD1. CDR3 length equals 18 residues. V trimming: 2 bases; J trimming: 2 bases; junction bases outside the gene matches: 12. CDR1 and CDR2 from the germline V gene are GTSNPN and SVGIG (reference sequence). The CDR3 protein is CAWSYPDRVVTYNSPLHF. The CDR3, as DNA: TGTGCCTGGAGTTACCCCGACAGGGTAGTCACCTATAATTCACCCCTCCACTTT.

Concerning this clone itself: The same CDR3 can be traced to other DNA sequences in this sample. The J gene is TRBJ1-2, the V gene TRBV2; TRBD1 matches at 7 bases. J gave up 7 bases and V 2 bases, and 1 base lay outside the gene matches. Looked up from germline, CDR1 is SNHLY and CDR2 is FYNNEI. The CDR3 has 12 amino acids. This chain's CDR3 is CASSENRGGYTF. In DNA form, the CDR3 reads TGTGCCAGCAGTGAAAACAGGGGTGGCTACACCTTC.

V usage is TRBV5-1 and J usage is TRBJ1-1; the match to TRBD1 covers 8 bases. After removal of 1 base from V and 6 bases from J, the junction contained 5 bases not matched to a gene. The germline V gene encodes CDR1 SGHRS and CDR2 YFSETQ. The CDR3 covers 14 residues. Written as DNA, the CDR3 is TGCGCCAGCAGCTTGTCCACGACAGGGGCTGAAGCTTTCTTT. Translation gives CASSLSTTGAEAFF. Based on the CDR3 plus reference TRBV5-1 and TRBJ1-1, the full variable domain is KAGVTQTPRYLIKTRGQQVTLSCSPISGHRSVSWYQQTPGQGLQFLFEYFSETQRNKGNFPGRFSGRQFSNSRSEMNVSTLELGDSALYLCASSLSTTGAEAFFGQGTRLTVV.

CDR3 sequence (DNA): TGTGCCAGTAGGAACCCGACAGGGAGAGAAGAGACCCAGTACTTC. Its translation: CASRNPTGREETQYF. J is TRBJ2-5 and V is TRBV19; 7 bases fit TRBD1. CDR1 is LNHDA and CDR2 is SQIVND in the germline V gene (reference sequence). CDR3 length equals 15 residues. Losses at the gene ends were 6 bases for V and 3 bases for J; bases not matched to a gene: 10.

The genes are TRBV6-2 or TRBV6-3 and TRBJ1-1, with D hard to call. Germline CDR1 and CDR2: MNHEY and SVGEGT. CDR3 size: 14 residues. V was pared by 4 bases and J by 8 bases, with 17 bases between. In DNA, the CDR3 is TGTGCCAGCAGTTTGGTCGGCCCGGGAAAAGAAGCTTTCTTT. It specifies CASSLVGPGKEAFF.

The chain joins TRBV27 to TRBJ2-3; TRBD2 is a possible D gene (6 bases). The CDR3 covers 13 residues. Germline V gene lookup returns CDR1 MNHEY and CDR2 SMNVEV (reference sequence). The V end lost 10 bases, the J end lost 2 bases, and 13 bases lay between the germline ends. CDR3 coding DNA: TGTGCCACAGCGGGCCGAGTCACAGATACGCAGTATTTT. Translating gives CATAGRVTDTQYF.